This T cell receptor beta chain was documented in a study of T cell repertoires in cytomegalovirus infection. About the research overall: Use of recently identified HLA-C-restricted and well-studied HLA-B-restricted CMV epitopes was part of the study. Both CMV infection and a matching HLA type were indicated by public TCR beta signatures.

In this sample, this clonotype turned up many times. What it recognizes is unknown. Each CDR3 protein gets one entry after TCRdb re-called the reads with MiXCR. Of hundreds of thousands of distinct CDR3 sequences in the sample, about 33% are singletons; the top ten hold approximately 18%. Study-wide points: The cumulative frequency of public TCR beta families identified carriers of CMV plus the relevant HLA. HLA-C-restricted, CMV-specific TCR beta clonotypes were dominant ex vivo.

Germline V gives CDR1 SGHTA, CDR2 FQGNSA. The CDR3 has 13 residues. The ends were cut back, 1 base at V and 3 bases at J, with 4 bases in the middle. The chain links TRBV7-2 to TRBJ1-5; D not resolved. The source is a human donor in good health (CMV status not recorded). Some clones in this sample may be carry-over from other donors' samples. The specimen was cultured PBMCs, collected from culture after CMV antigen stimulation. The CDR3 sequence: CASSLDYNQPQHF. CDR3 coding DNA: TGTGCCAGCAGCTTAGATTACAATCAGCCCCAGCATTTT.